What follows are 8 T cell receptor beta chains derived from one specimen sequenced in a study of T-cell reconstitution after alpha-beta-depleted transplantation in children (TCRdb year 2016). The protocol used for the library was PCR. The data were produced on an Illumina HiSeq 2500. TCR library preparation used molecular barcoding, with unique molecular identifiers applied to normalize quantification of the TCRbeta repertoire. The public reads were run again by TCRdb, first through fastp at Q25 and then through MiXCR, and only productive beta chains were kept. Each record represents a unique CDR3 protein, reported with the most common genes and DNA among its rows. In this sample the table shows almost 500,000 distinct CDR3 sequences, 8% to 11% of which occur a single time. Of the sample, around 2% falls within the top ten clones. This specimen's treatment or condition label, interpreted: allogeneic hematopoietic cell transplantation with graft depleted of TCRalphabeta T cells and CD19 B cells.

Sample: PBMCs, taken before TCRalphabeta/CD19-depleted stem cell transplant. The receptors shown here come from a child aged 2-9 years with inherited bone marrow failure, due to receive a stem cell transplant.

This clonotype was seen many times. The V and J genes are TRBV28 and TRBJ2-1; tentative D call: TRBD2 (6 bases). V dropped 5 bases and J dropped 3 bases, with 14 bases sitting between them. Germline assignment: CDR1 MDHEN and CDR2 SYDVKM. The CDR3 is 15 amino acids. CDR3 in DNA: TGTGCCAGCAGTCCCCGCCTAGCGTTCTACAATGAGCAGTTCTTC. It translates to CASSPRLAFYNEQFF.

This clonotype has ten or more counts. The V call is TRBV4-1, the J call TRBJ2-1; 11 positions match TRBD2. In germline, CDR1 is MGHRA, CDR2 YSYEKL. The CDR3 covers 16 residues. The junction had 9 bases not matched to a gene; V was cut back by 3 bases and J by 8 bases. Written as DNA, the CDR3 is TGCGCCAGCAGCCAGGTAGCGGGAGGGAAGAGGGATGAGCAGTTCTTC. Residues: CASSQVAGGKRDEQFF.

This clonotype was found many times. The chain has TRBV21-1 and TRBJ1-4; TRBD1 is taken as the D call from the table, unchecked against the DNA. TRBV21-1 is a listed pseudogene. The CDR3 sequence is 16 residues long. CDR3 loop: CASSKDTGRGWEKLFF. In DNA form, the CDR3 reads TGTGCCAGCAGCAAAGACACGGGACGAGGTTGGGAAAAACTGTTTTTT.

The chain employs TRBV20-1 and TRBJ1-2; TRBD1 matches at 8 bases. Looked up from germline, CDR1 is DFQATT and CDR2 is SNEGSKA (reference sequence). V lost 3 bases to trimming and J lost 8 bases; unmatched junction nucleotides: 8. This CDR3 region has 13 residues. The CDR3 protein is CSASRRTGQGYTF. CDR3 coding DNA: TGCAGTGCTAGCCGCCGGACAGGGCAGGGCTACACCTTC.

This clonotype was observed many times. This chain uses TRBV20-1 with TRBJ1-5; unclear D gene. The germline V gene encodes CDR1 DFQATT and CDR2 SNEGSKA (reference sequence). Trimming left V 3 bases short and J 4 bases short, with 16 bases between. The CDR3 is 15 amino acids. The DNA of the CDR3 is TGCAGTGCTAGGCCCGGACTTCCGGGGAATCAGCCCCAGCATTTT. This gives the protein CSARPGLPGNQPQHF.

On this clonotype: This may be a read error: a much more frequent sequence differs by one nucleotide. The chain has TRBV27 and TRBJ2-7, with D possibly called TRBD1 or TRBD2 (5 bases each). V lost 6 bases to trimming and J lost 4 bases, with 16 bases between them. Germline V gives CDR1 MNHEY, CDR2 SMNVEV (reference sequence). This CDR3 is built from 14 residues. The CDR3 sequence is CASRGPPPTYEQYF. The CDR3, as DNA: TGTGCCAGCAGGGGACCACCCCCTACATACGAGCAGTACTTC.

The table lists this clonotype with many counts. This chain joins TRBV20-1 and TRBJ1-6; D is unclear. The germline gives CDR1 DFQATT, CDR2 SNEGSKA (reference sequence). Trimming removed 0 bases at V and 7 bases at J, with 7 bases between. The CDR3 consists of 13 residues. The CDR3 sequence is CSARDGRNSPLHF. The DNA of the CDR3 is TGCAGTGCTAGAGACGGGCGGAATTCACCCCTCCACTTT.

This clonotype was counted at least ten times. Germline is not matched at one junction end, which may reflect a read error. The rearrangement uses TRBV6-1 and TRBJ2-3, with D perhaps TRBD1 or TRBD2 (5 bases each). The CDR3 spans 13 residues. CDR1 is MNHNS and CDR2 is SASEGT in the germline V gene. In DNA, the CDR3 is TGTGCCAGCAGAGAAGGGACCACAGATACGCAGTATTTT. This gives the protein CASREGTTDTQYF.